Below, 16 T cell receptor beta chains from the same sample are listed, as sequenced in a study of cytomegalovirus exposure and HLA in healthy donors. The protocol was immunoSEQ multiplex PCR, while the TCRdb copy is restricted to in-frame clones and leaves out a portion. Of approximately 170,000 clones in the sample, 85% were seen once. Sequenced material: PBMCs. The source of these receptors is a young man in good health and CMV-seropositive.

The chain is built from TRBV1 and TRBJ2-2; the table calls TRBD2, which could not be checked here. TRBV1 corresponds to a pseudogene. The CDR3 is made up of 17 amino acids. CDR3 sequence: CTSSQEGGRARTGELFF. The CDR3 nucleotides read TGCACCAGCAGCCAAGAGGGGGGGAGGGCCCGAACCGGGGAGCTGTTTTTT.

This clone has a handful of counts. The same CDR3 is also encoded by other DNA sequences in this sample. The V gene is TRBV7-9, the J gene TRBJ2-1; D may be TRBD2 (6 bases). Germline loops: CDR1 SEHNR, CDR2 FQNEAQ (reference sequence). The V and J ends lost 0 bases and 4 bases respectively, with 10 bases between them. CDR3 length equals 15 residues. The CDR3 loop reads CASSLAGGTYNEQFF. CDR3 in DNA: TGTGCCAGCAGCTTAGCGGGAGGCACATACAATGAGCAGTTCTTC.

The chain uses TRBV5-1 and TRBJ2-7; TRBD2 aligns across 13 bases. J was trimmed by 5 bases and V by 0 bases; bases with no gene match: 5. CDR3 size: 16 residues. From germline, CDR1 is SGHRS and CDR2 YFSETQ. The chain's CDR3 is CASSLELAGGPDEQYF. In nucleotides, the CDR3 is TGCGCCAGCAGCTTGGAACTAGCGGGAGGGCCCGACGAGCAGTACTTC. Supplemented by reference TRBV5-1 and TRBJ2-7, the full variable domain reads KAGVTQTPRYLIKTRGQQVTLSCSPISGHRSVSWYQQTPGQGLQFLFEYFSETQRNKGNFPGRFSGRQFSNSRSEMNVSTLELGDSALYLCASSLELAGGPDEQYFGPGTRLTVT.

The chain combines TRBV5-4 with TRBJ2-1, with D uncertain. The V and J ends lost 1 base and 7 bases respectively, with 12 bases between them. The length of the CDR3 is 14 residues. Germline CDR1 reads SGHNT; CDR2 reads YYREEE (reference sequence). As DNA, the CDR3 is TGTGCCAGCAGCTTGATTAGCCAGCCGAATGAGCAGTTCTTC. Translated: CASSLISQPNEQFF.

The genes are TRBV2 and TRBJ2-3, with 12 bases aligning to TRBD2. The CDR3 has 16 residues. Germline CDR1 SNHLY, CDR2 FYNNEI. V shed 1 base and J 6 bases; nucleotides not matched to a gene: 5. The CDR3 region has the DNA TGTGCCAGCAGTGAAGAAGGACTAGCGGGATTGGATACGCAGTATTTT. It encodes CASSEEGLAGLDTQYF.

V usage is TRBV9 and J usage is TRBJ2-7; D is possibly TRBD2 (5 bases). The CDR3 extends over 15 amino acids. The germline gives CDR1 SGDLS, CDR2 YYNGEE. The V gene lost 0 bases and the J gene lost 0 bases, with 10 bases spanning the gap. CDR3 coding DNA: TGTGCCAGCAGCGTAGGGGGAGCCAACTCCTACGAGCAGTACTTC. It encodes CASSVGGANSYEQYF.

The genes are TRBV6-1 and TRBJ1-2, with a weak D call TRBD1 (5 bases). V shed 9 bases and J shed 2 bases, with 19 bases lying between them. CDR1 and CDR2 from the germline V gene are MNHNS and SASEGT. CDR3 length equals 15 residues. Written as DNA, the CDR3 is TGTGCCAGTTCCCCCCGGGGGTCGCCCAACTATGGCTACACCTTC. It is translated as CASSPRGSPNYGYTF.

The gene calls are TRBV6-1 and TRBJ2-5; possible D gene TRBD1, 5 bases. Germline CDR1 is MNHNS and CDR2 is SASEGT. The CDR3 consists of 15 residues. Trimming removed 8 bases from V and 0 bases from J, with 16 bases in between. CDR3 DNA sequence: TGTGCCAGCGAGATTGAAGGGGTTAACCAAGAGACCCAGTACTTC. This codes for CASEIEGVNQETQYF.

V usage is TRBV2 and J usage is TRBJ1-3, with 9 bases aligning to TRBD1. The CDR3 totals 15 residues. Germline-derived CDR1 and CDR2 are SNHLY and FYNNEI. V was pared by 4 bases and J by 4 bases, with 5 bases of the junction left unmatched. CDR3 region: CASSVYRGPGNTIYF. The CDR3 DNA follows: TGTGCCAGCAGTGTATACAGGGGGCCCGGAAACACCATATATTTT.

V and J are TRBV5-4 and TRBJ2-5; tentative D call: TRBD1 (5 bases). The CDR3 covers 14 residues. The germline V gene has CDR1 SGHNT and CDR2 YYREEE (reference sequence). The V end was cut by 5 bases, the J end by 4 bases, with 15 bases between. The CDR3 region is CASSQGGSRETQYF. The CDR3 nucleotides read TGTGCCAGCAGTCAGGGTGGGTCGAGAGAGACCCAGTACTTC.

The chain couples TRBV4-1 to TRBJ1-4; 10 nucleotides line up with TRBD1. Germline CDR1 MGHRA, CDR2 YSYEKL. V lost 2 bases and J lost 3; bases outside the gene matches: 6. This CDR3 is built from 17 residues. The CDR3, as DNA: TGCGCCAGCAGCCAACCCGGGACAGGGGTCTCTAATGAAAAACTGTTTTTT. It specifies CASSQPGTGVSNEKLFF.

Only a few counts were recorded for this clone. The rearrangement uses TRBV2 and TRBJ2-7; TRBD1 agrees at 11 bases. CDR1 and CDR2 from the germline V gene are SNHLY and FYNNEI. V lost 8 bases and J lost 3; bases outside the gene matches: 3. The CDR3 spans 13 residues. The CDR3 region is CASGGTGGYEQYF. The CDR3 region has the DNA TGTGCCAGCGGGGGGACAGGGGGCTACGAGCAGTACTTC.

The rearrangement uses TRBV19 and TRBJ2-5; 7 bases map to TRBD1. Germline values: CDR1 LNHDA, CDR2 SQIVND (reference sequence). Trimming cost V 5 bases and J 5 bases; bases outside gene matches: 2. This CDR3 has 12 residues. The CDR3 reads CASSGTAETQYF. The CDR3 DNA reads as TGTGCCAGTAGTGGGACAGCCGAGACCCAGTACTTC.

The CDR3 reads CSAGTGGVEQYF. For the CDR3, the DNA is TGCAGTGCCGGGACAGGGGGCGTGGAGCAGTACTTC. The rearrangement joins TRBV29-1 to TRBJ2-7; 12 bases are a match to TRBD1. The germline V gene encodes CDR1 SQVTM and CDR2 ANQGSEA. This CDR3 is 12 amino acids long.

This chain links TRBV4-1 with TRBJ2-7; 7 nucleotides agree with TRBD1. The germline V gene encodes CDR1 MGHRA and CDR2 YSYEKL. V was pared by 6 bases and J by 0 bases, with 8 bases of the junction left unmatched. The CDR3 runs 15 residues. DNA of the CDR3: TGCGCCAGCAGTCCGAACAGGGGCCTCTCCTACGAGCAGTACTTC. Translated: CASSPNRGLSYEQYF.

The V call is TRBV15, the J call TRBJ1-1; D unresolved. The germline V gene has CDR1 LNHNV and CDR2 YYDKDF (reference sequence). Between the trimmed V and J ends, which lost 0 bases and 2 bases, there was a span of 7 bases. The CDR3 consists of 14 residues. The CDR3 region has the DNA TGTGCCACCAGCAGAGAAACAGTAAACACTGAAGCTTTCTTT. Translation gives CATSRETVNTEAFF.